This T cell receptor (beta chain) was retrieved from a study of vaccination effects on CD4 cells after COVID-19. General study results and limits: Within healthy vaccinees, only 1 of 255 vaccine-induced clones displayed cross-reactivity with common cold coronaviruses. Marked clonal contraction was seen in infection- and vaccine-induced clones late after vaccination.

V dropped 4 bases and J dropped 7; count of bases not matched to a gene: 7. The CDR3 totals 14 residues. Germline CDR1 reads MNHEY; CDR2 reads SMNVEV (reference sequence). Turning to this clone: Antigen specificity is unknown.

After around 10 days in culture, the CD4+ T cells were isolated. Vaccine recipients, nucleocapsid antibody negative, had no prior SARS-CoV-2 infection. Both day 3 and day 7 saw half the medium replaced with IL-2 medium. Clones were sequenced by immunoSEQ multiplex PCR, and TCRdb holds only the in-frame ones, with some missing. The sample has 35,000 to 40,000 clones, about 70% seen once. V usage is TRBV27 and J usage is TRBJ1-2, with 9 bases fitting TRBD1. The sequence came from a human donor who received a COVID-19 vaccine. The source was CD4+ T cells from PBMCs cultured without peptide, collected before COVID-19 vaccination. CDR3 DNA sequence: TGTGCCAGCAGTTCGGGACAGGGAAGATCTGGCTACACCTTC. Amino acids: CASSSGQGRSGYTF.